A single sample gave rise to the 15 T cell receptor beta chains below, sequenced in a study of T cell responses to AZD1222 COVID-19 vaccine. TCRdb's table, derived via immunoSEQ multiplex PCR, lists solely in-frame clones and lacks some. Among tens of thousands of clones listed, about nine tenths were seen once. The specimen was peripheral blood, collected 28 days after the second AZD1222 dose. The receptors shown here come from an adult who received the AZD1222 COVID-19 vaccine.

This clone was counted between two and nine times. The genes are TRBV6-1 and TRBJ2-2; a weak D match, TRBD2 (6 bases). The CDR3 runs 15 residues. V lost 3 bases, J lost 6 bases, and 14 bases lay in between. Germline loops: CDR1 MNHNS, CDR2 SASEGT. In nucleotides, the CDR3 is TGTGCCAGCAGTGATGCCGGCTGGGGGGCCGGGGAGCTGTTTTTT. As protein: CASSDAGWGAGELFF.

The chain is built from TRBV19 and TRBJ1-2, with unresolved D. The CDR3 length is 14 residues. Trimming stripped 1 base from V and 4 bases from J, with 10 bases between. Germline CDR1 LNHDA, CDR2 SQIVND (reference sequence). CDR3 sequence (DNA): TGTGCCAGTAGTATAGCTACGGGGAGCTATGGCTACACCTTC. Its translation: CASSIATGSYGYTF. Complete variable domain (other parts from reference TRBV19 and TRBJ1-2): DGGITQSPKYLFRKEGQNVTLSCEQNLNHDAMYWYRQDPGQGLRLIYYSQIVNDFQKGDIAEGYSVSREKKESFPLTVTSAQKNPTAFYLCASSIATGSYGYTFGSGTRLTVV.

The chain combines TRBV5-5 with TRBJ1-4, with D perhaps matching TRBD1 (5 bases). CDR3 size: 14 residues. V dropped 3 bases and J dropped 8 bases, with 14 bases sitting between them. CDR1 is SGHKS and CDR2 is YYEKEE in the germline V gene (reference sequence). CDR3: CASSSRVQEEKLFF. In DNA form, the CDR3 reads TGTGCCAGCAGCTCCCGGGTACAGGAGGAAAAACTGTTTTTT.

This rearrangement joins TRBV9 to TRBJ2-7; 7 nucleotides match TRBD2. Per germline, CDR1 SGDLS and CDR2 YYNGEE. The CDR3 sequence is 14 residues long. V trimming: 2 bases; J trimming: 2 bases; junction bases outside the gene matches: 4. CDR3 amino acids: CASSVGAGAYEQYF. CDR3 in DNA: TGTGCCAGCAGCGTCGGGGCGGGGGCCTACGAGCAGTACTTC.

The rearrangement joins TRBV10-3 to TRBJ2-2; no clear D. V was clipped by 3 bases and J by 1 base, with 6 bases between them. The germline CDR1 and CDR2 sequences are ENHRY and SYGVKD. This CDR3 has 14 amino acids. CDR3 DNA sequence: TGTGCCATCAGTGAACCGGGGAACACCGGGGAGCTGTTTTTT. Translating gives CAISEPGNTGELFF.

DNA of the CDR3: TGTGCCTGGACCCCGGGACTAGCGGGGGAGATGCAGTATTTT. Translated: CAWTPGLAGEMQYF. V usage is TRBV2 and J usage is TRBJ2-3, with 14 bases lining up with TRBD2. Germline V gene data show CDR1 as SNHLY and CDR2 as FYNNEI. The length of the CDR3 is 14 residues. The V gene end was trimmed by 11 bases and the J gene end by 11 bases; junction bases not matched to a gene: 12.

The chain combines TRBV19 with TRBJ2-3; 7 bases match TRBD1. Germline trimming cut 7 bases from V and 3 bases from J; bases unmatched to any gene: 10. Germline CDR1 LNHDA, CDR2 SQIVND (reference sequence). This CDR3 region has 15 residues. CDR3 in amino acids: CASMAETGITDTQYF. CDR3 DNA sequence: TGTGCCAGTATGGCCGAGACAGGGATTACAGATACGCAGTATTTT.

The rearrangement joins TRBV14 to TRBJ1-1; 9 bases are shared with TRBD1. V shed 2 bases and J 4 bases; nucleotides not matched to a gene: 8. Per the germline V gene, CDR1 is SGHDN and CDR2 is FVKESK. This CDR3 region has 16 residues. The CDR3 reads CASSQRPGQGPTEAFF. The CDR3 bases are TGTGCCAGCAGCCAACGGCCGGGACAGGGTCCCACTGAAGCTTTCTTT.

The chain's CDR3 is CASSPALAGNAYEQYF. The DNA of the CDR3 is TGTGCCAGCAGTCCAGCGTTAGCGGGGAACGCCTACGAGCAGTACTTC. The chain combines TRBV27 with TRBJ2-7, with 8 bases fitting TRBD2. Germline V gene data show CDR1 as MNHEY and CDR2 as SMNVEV (reference sequence). CDR3 size: 16 residues. V lost 5 bases, J lost 2 bases, and 11 bases stayed unmatched.

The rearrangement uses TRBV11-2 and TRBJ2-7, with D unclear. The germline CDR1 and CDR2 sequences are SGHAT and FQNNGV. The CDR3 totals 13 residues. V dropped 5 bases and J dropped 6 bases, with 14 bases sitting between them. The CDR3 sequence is CASSPLQTREQYF. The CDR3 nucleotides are TGTGCCAGCAGCCCCCTCCAGACTCGCGAGCAGTACTTC.

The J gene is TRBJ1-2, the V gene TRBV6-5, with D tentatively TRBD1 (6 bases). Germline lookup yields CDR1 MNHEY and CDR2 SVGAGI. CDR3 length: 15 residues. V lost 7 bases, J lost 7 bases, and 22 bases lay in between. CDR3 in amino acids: CASTGWGALGSGYTF. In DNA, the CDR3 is TGTGCCAGCACCGGTTGGGGGGCGCTTGGTTCTGGCTACACCTTC.

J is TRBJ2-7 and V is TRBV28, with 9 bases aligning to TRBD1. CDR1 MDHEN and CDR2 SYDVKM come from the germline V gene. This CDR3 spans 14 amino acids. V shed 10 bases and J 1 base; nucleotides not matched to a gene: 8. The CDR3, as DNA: TGTGCCACGAAGGCCGGACAGGGGTCCTACGAGCAGTACTTC. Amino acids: CATKAGQGSYEQYF.

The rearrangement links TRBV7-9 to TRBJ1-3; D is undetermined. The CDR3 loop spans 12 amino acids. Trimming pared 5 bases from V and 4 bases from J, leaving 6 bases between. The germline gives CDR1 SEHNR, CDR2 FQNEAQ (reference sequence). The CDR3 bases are TGTGCCAGCAGCCAACAGGGAAACACCATATATTTT. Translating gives CASSQQGNTIYF.

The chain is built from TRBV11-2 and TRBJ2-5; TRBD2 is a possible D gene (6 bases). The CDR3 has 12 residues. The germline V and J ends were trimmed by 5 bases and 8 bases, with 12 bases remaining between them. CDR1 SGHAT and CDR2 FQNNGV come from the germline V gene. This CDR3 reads CASSPWAGTQYF. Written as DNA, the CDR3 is TGTGCCAGCAGCCCCTGGGCGGGAACCCAGTACTTC.

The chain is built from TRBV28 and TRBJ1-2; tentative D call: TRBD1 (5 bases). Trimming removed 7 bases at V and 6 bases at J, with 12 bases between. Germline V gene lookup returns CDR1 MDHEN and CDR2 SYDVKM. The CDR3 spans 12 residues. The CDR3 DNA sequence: TGTGCCAGCATGGGGGTGGTACATGGCTACACCTTC. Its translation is CASMGVVHGYTF.